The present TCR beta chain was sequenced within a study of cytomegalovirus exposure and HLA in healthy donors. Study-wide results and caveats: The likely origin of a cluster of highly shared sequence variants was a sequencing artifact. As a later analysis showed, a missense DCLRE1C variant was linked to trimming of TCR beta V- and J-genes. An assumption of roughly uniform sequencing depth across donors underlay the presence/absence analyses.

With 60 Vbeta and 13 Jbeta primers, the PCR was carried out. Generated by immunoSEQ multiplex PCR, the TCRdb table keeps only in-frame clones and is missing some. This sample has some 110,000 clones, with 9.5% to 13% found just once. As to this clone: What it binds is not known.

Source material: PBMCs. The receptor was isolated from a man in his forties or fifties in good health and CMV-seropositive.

CDR3 in DNA: TGTGCCAGCACGGGGGGTTACAATGAGCAGTTCTTC. Protein: CASTGGYNEQFF. V gene TRBV2 combines with J gene TRBJ2-1; 7 bases map to TRBD2. Germline V CDR1 and CDR2: SNHLY, FYNNEI. The J segment lost 4 bases and the V segment lost 7 bases, leaving 1 base of the junction unmatched. This CDR3 region has 12 residues.